The 23 T cell receptor beta chains presented below share a single source sample, sequenced in a study of neurological immune-mediated disorders. MiXCR was run by TCRdb on the 5' RACE reads, yielding one entry per CDR3 protein. The sample lists approximately 46,000 distinct CDR3 sequences, about 9.1% occurring once. Documented time point: longitudinal time-point 1 (baseline). Sequencing used PBMCs. These receptors originate from a middle-aged woman in good health.

This clonotype was observed many times. The V and J genes are TRBV5-6 and TRBJ1-1; D call uncertain. Germline CDR1 SGHDT, CDR2 YYEEEE. The CDR3 length is 13 residues. The germline V and J ends were trimmed by 1 base and 3 bases, with 7 bases remaining between them. CDR3 DNA sequence: TGTGCCAGCAGCTTGAATTTGGACACTGAAGCTTTCTTT. This gives the protein CASSLNLDTEAFF. Full variable domain (rest looked up from reference TRBV5-6 and TRBJ1-1): DAGVTQSPTHLIKTRGQQVTLRCSPKSGHDTVSWYQQALGQGPQFIFQYYEEEERQRGNFPDRFSGHQFPNYSSELNVNALLLGDSALYLCASSLNLDTEAFFGQGTRLTVV.

This clonotype was seen repeatedly, ten times or more. The chain is built from TRBV28 and TRBJ1-3; D unclear. Trimming shortened V by 6 bases and J by 6 bases, and 15 bases separated the two germline ends. Germline V gives CDR1 MDHEN, CDR2 SYDVKM. The CDR3 is 14 residues long. The CDR3 spells CASSTTKRKNTIYF. The CDR3 region has the DNA TGTGCCAGCAGCACGACAAAGAGAAAAAACACCATATATTTT. Using reference TRBV28 and TRBJ1-3 for the parts outside the CDR3, the full variable domain is DVKVTQSSRYLVKRTGEKVFLECVQDMDHENMFWYRQDPGLGLRLIYFSYDVKMKEKGDIPEGYSVSREKKERFSLILESASTNQTSMYLCASSTTKRKNTIYFGEGSWLTVV.

This clonotype was observed at least ten times. The V and J genes are TRBV9 and TRBJ1-1; no reliable D call. This CDR3 is built from 15 residues. The V end was cut by 4 bases, the J end by 3 bases, with 16 bases between. Germline-derived CDR1 and CDR2 are SGDLS and YYNGEE. The CDR3 DNA follows: TGTGCCAGCAGCCTCGGGCGTCCGCAGGACACTGAAGCTTTCTTT. Translating it yields CASSLGRPQDTEAFF.

This clonotype occurred many times. The rearrangement links TRBV15 to TRBJ2-3; D tentatively reads TRBD1 or TRBD2 (5 bases each). The CDR3 has 15 amino acids. Germline assignment: CDR1 LNHNV and CDR2 YYDKDF (reference sequence). V was pared by 8 bases and J by 2 bases, with 17 bases between. The CDR3 is CATSRYGALTDTQYF. Here the CDR3 DNA reads TGTGCCACCTCAAGGTACGGGGCGCTCACAGATACGCAGTATTTT.

This clonotype was counted ten times or more. The chain recombines TRBV29-1 with TRBJ2-7; perhaps TRBD2 as D (6 bases). This CDR3 contains 13 residues. From germline, CDR1 is SQVTM and CDR2 ANQGSEA. The V end lost 4 bases, the J end lost 2 bases, and 12 bases lay between the germline ends. The CDR3 DNA sequence: TGCAGCGTTGGGGGGACTGTGACCTACGAGCAGTACTTC. Translated, it gives CSVGGTVTYEQYF.

This clonotype has ten or more counts. The gene calls are TRBV5-1 and TRBJ2-2, with TRBD1 matching over 9 bases. V shed 3 bases, J shed 4 bases, and the junction held 13 bases outside the gene matches. CDR3 length equals 18 residues. Germline CDR1 reads SGHRS; CDR2 reads YFSETQ. The CDR3 sequence: CASSSAGGTGILTGELFF. The CDR3 region has the DNA TGCGCCAGCAGCTCGGCTGGTGGGACAGGGATTCTCACCGGGGAGCTGTTTTTT.

In this sample, this clonotype turned up many times. The chain has TRBV7-2 and TRBJ1-5; D is unresolved. CDR1 is SGHTA and CDR2 is FQGNSA in the germline V gene. The CDR3 is made up of 14 amino acids. CDR3 region: CAAGGAESNQPQHF. CDR3 bases: TGTGCAGCCGGAGGTGCGGAGAGCAATCAGCCCCAGCATTTT. Using reference TRBV7-2 and TRBJ1-5 for the parts outside the CDR3, the full variable domain is GAGVSQSPSNKVTEKGKDVELRCDPISGHTALYWYRQSLGQGLEFLIYFQGNSAPDKSGLPSDRFSAERTGGSVSTLTIQRTQQEDSAVYLCAAGGAESNQPQHFGDGTRLSIL.

This chain uses TRBV19 with TRBJ1-1; possible D gene TRBD1, 5 bases. CDR1 is LNHDA, CDR2 SQIVND, per germline (reference sequence). Trimming cost V 4 bases and J 3 bases, with 9 bases left between them. The CDR3 extends over 13 amino acids. DNA of the CDR3: TGTGCCAGTAGTACCTCCAGGGACACTGAAGCTTTCTTT. Amino acids: CASSTSRDTEAFF.

This clonotype occurred many times. This rearrangement joins TRBV7-2 to TRBJ1-1; tentatively, D is TRBD1 (5 bases). Between the trimmed V and J ends, which lost 5 bases and 1 base, there was a span of 17 bases. Germline V gene lookup returns CDR1 SGHTA and CDR2 FQGNSA. The CDR3 loop spans 16 amino acids. DNA of the CDR3: TGTGCCAGCAGCCTAGGACACCTCGCCGGGAACACTGAAGCTTTCTTT. Translating gives CASSLGHLAGNTEAFF.

This clonotype was recorded many times. This chain uses TRBV12-3 or TRBV12-4 with TRBJ2-1; 7 bases align to TRBD2. The CDR3 contains 15 residues. J gave up 7 bases and V 1 base, and 7 bases lay outside the gene matches. The CDR3 is CASSLGAVGGNEQFF. CDR3 DNA: TGTGCCAGCAGTTTAGGGGCCGTGGGGGGGAATGAGCAGTTCTTC.

There are many counts of this clonotype. This chain joins TRBV27 and TRBJ2-5; a weak D match, TRBD2 (5 bases). The germline V gene has CDR1 MNHEY and CDR2 SMNVEV (reference sequence). The ends were cut back, 6 bases at V and 5 bases at J, with 13 bases in the middle. This CDR3 has 13 amino acids. The DNA for the CDR3 is TGTGCCAGCAGGAGGGTCCCGGAGGAGACCCAGTACTTC. It yields the protein CASRRVPEETQYF.

Ten or more counts support this clonotype. The genes are TRBV10-3 and TRBJ2-7; unclear D gene. CDR1 is ENHRY and CDR2 is SYGVKD in the germline V gene. The ends were cut back, 4 bases at V and 4 bases at J, with 11 bases in the middle. This CDR3 comprises 13 residues. The CDR3 region is CAISGPQVYEQYF. The CDR3, as DNA: TGTGCCATCAGTGGTCCGCAGGTATACGAGCAGTACTTC.

This clonotype was picked up many times. The chain uses TRBV10-3 and TRBJ1-3; D possibly corresponds to TRBD1 (5 bases). The ends were cut back, 8 bases at V and 0 bases at J, with 14 bases in the middle. CDR1 and CDR2 from the germline V gene are ENHRY and SYGVKD. This CDR3 has 15 amino acids. The CDR3 spells CAIGRDSNSGNTIYF. The DNA for the CDR3 is TGTGCCATCGGGCGGGACTCCAACTCTGGAAACACCATATATTTT.

This clonotype was seen ten or more times. This chain joins TRBV20-1 and TRBJ2-3; 11 nucleotides align to TRBD2. CDR3 length equals 15 residues. With 7 bases clipped from V and 2 bases from J, the junction kept 8 bases outside the gene matches. Germline V lookup: CDR1 DFQATT, CDR2 SNEGSKA (reference sequence). CDR3 loop: CSGETSGANTDTQYF. CDR3 sequence (DNA): TGCAGTGGGGAGACTAGCGGGGCTAACACAGATACGCAGTATTTT.

This clonotype was found many times. The rearrangement joins TRBV5-5 to TRBJ1-5; no reliable D call. V was trimmed by 5 bases and J by 7 bases, leaving 13 bases between them. CDR3 length equals 13 residues. CDR1 is SGHKS, CDR2 YYEKEE, per germline (reference sequence). DNA for the CDR3: TGTGCCAGCAGTCGCGATCTGTTCCAGCCCCAGCATTTT. Amino acid sequence: CASSRDLFQPQHF.

This clonotype was observed at least ten times. The V call is TRBV5-1, the J call TRBJ2-3; 7 bases line up with TRBD1. CDR3 length: 15 residues. V shed 0 bases and J 4 bases; nucleotides not matched to a gene: 5. CDR1 is SGHRS and CDR2 is YFSETQ in the germline V gene. CDR3 sequence: CASSLVAQGADTQYF. The CDR3 coding sequence is TGCGCCAGCAGCTTGGTCGCGCAGGGGGCAGATACGCAGTATTTT.

Ten or more counts support this clonotype. The chain joins TRBV6-2 or TRBV6-3 to TRBJ2-7; the D gene is possibly TRBD1 (5 bases). This CDR3 has 13 residues. Trimming removed 6 bases at V and 5 bases at J, with 14 bases between. Germline values: CDR1 MNHEY, CDR2 SVGEGT. CDR3 nucleotide sequence: TGTGCCAGCAGGCAGCCGTCCAGGGACGAGCAGTACTTC. Its protein is CASRQPSRDEQYF.

This clonotype was detected ten times or more. The J gene is TRBJ2-3, the V gene TRBV7-2, with a tentative D call TRBD2 (6 bases). The germline V and J ends were trimmed by 1 base and 4 bases, with 12 bases remaining between them. The CDR3 has 15 residues. Per germline, CDR1 SGHTA and CDR2 FQGNSA. The CDR3: CASSLDGGGADTQYF. CDR3 DNA sequence: TGTGCCAGCAGCTTAGACGGGGGTGGTGCAGATACGCAGTATTTT.

This clonotype was seen at least ten times. The gene calls are TRBV18 and TRBJ1-5, with a tentative D call TRBD1 (6 bases). This CDR3 has 13 amino acids. V lost 8 bases and J lost 12, with 20 bases in between. Germline CDR1 is KGHSH and CDR2 is LQKENI. CDR3 nucleotides: TGTGCCAGCGCCGGGGGGGTCCAGGGGCACCAGCATTTT. Its translation is CASAGGVQGHQHF.

This clonotype has at least ten counts. The J gene is TRBJ1-5, the V gene TRBV5-1; D not certain. The V gene's germline CDR1 is SGHRS and CDR2 YFSETQ. V was clipped by 4 bases and J by 3 bases, with 11 bases between them. This CDR3 spans 14 amino acids. The CDR3 sequence is CASSPDGDNQPQHF. CDR3 in DNA: TGCGCCAGCAGCCCAGACGGAGACAATCAGCCCCAGCATTTT.

Comment on this clonotype: Since a much larger clone is just one base distant, this may be a read error. The rearrangement links TRBV6-2 or TRBV6-3 to TRBJ2-7; TRBD1 might be the D (7 bases). Germline V gene lookup returns CDR1 MNHEY and CDR2 SVGEGT. This CDR3 has 13 residues. The CDR3 region is CASRTGRPYDQYF. CDR3 DNA sequence: TGTGCCAGCAGGACAGGGAGGCCCTACGACCAGTACTTC.

This clonotype was counted many times. J is TRBJ2-2 and V is TRBV6-5; no definite D call. The V end lost 0 bases, the J end lost 8 bases, and 10 bases lay between the germline ends. The V gene's germline CDR1 is MNHEY and CDR2 SVGAGI. This CDR3 is 14 amino acids long. The CDR3 sequence: CASSYSGSGGELFF. The CDR3 nucleotides read TGTGCCAGCAGTTACTCGGGGTCCGGAGGGGAGCTGTTTTTT.

This clonotype was found many times. J is TRBJ2-4 and V is TRBV7-2, with 11 bases matching TRBD2. The germline V gene has CDR1 SGHTA and CDR2 FQGNSA. With 5 bases clipped from V and 0 bases from J, the junction kept 9 bases outside the gene matches. The CDR3 is 18 amino acids. The CDR3 coding sequence is TGTGCCAGCAGCCCAGACAGGACTAGCGGGCGAGCCAAAAACATTCAGTACTTC. Amino acid sequence: CASSPDRTSGRAKNIQYF.